This T cell receptor (beta chain) derives from a study of blood T cell repertoires in COVID-19. The V gene's germline CDR1 is MGHDK and CDR2 SYGVNS. With V trimmed by 7 bases and J by 7 bases, 7 bases remained unmatched. CDR3 length: 14 amino acids. Using immunoSEQ multiplex PCR, the repertoire was profiled, and TCRdb retains in-frame clones only, with some absent. The top ten hold approximately 8.7% of the sample, which has just under 95,000 clones, over 60% seen once. The clonotype comes from a man aged 50 or older who had recovered from COVID-19. Specimen: peripheral blood. The chain couples TRBV25-1 to TRBJ2-5; the match to TRBD2 covers 12 bases. CDR3 amino acids: CASKGLAGMGTQYF. CDR3 nucleotides: TGTGCCAGCAAGGGACTAGCGGGTATGGGGACCCAGTACTTC.